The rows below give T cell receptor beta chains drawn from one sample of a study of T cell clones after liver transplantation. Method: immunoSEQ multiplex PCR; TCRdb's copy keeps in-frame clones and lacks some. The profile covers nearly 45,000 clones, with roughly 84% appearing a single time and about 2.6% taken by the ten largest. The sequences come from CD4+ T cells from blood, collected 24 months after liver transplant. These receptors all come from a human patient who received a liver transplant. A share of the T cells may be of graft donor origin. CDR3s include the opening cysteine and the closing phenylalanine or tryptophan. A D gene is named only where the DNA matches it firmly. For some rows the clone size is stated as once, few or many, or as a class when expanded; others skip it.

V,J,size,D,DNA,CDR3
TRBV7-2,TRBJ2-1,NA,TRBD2,TGTGCCAGCAGCTCGGGGGGGGCTGCGTCCTACAATGAGCAGTTCTTC,CASSSGGAASYNEQFF
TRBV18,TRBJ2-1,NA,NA,TGTGCCAGCTCACCAGGGGTTGAGCAGTTCTTC,CASSPGVEQFF
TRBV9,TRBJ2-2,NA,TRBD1,TGTGCCAGCAGTCGGACAGGGGTGAACACCGGGGAGCTGTTTTTT,CASSRTGVNTGELFF
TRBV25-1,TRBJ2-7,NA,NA,TGTGCCAGCAGTGACAACGGGGCCTCCTACGAGCAGTACTTC,CASSDNGASYEQYF
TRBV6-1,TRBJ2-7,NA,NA,TGTGCCAGCCGATTCGGCGAGCAGTACTTC,CASRFGEQYF
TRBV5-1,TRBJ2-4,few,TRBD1,TGCGCCAGCAGCCCCTCCGGGACAGGGGCGACCAAAAACATTCAGTACTTC,CASSPSGTGATKNIQYF
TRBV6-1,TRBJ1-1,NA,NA,TGTGCCAGCAGGGCAGGGGTTCCCACTGAAGCTTTCTTT,CASRAGVPTEAFF
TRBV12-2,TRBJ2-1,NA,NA,TGTGCAAGTCGCTTAATAAGGGGCGGCCTACTATACAATGAGCAGTTCTTC,CASRLIRGGLLYNEQFF
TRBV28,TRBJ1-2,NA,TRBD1,TGTGCCAGCAGTATACTACAGGGGGCGGAAAACTATGGCTACACCTTC,CASSILQGAENYGYTF
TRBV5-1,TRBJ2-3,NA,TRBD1,TGCGCCAGCAGCGTACAGGGGGCGCGTTTAAGCACAGATACGCAGTATTTT,CASSVQGARLSTDTQYF
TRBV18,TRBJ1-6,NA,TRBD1,TGTGCCAGCTCTCTCGACAGGGGAAGTTCACCCCTCCACTTT,CASSLDRGSSPLHF
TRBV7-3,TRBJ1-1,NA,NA,TGTGCCAGCAGCGGTTCCGCGGGACTCCGGGCGCGGGTTTTTACTGAAGCTTTCTTT,CASSGSAGLRARVFTEAFF
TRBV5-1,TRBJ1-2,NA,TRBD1,TGCGCCAGCAGACCCGGGACAGGGGGCGAAGCTAACTATGGCTACACCTTC,CASRPGTGGEANYGYTF
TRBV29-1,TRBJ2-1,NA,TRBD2,TGCAGCGTTGAAGATTTCCGGGACTACCACAATGAGCAGTTCTTC,CSVEDFRDYHNEQFF
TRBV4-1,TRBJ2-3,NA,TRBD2,TGCGCCAGCAGCCAAGCAAGCGGGAGTGGGGGGGATAACACAGATACGCAGTATTTT,CASSQASGSGGDNTDTQYF
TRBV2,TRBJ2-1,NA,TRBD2,TGTGCCAGCAGTGAAGTCGGACTAGTAAACAATGAGCAGTTCTTC,CASSEVGLVNNEQFF
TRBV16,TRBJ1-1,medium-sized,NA,TGTGCCAGCAGCCAATTATCGTTAGCTTTCTTT,CASSQLSLAFF